The present entry profiles one T cell receptor beta chain with its context. No antigen is known for it. Clones were sequenced by immunoSEQ multiplex PCR, and TCRdb holds only the in-frame ones, with some missing. Here the sample spans roughly 87,000 clones, roughly 86% being singletons. This sample was taken from a study of T cell responses to AZD1222 COVID-19 vaccine. Study-level findings and limits: Repertoires were collected only later (after the peak T cell response had occurred). Compared with day 0, the breadth and depth of the Spike-specific TCR repertoire rose significantly after two doses of AZD1222. At study baseline, merely five or six AZD1222 recipients were seropositive. The donor cohort was predominantly white British with a female majority, and clonal diversity may have been underestimated.

Looked up from germline, CDR1 is LNHDA and CDR2 is SQIVND (reference sequence). With V trimmed by 3 bases and J by 4 bases, 4 bases remained unmatched. CDR3 length: 15 amino acids. The rearrangement joins TRBV19 to TRBJ1-2; 11 nucleotides agree with TRBD1. The receptor comes from an adult who received the AZD1222 COVID-19 vaccine. The material sequenced was peripheral blood, taken 28 days after the second AZD1222 dose. CDR3 in amino acids: CASSITGTGGYGYTF. As DNA, the CDR3 is TGTGCCAGTAGTATCACCGGGACAGGGGGCTATGGCTACACCTTC.